These 25 T cell receptor beta chains came from one sample sequenced in a study of long-term antiretroviral therapy in people with HIV. This was the immunoSEQ v3.0 assay at survey level. Libraries were prepared by immunoSEQ multiplex PCR; TCRdb keeps only in-frame clonotypes and omits some of them. The sample comprises about 25,000 clones, 75% to 85% of which are singletons, and 12% to 15% rests with the top ten. The sample here was unsorted PBMCs, taken 2.9 years after starting antiretroviral therapy. All receptors derive from a man aged 45-65 years with HIV.

The genes are TRBV15 and TRBJ2-7; tentative D call: TRBD1 (6 bases). V was trimmed by 0 bases and J by 5 bases, leaving 14 bases between them. This CDR3 has 15 amino acids. Per germline, CDR1 LNHNV and CDR2 YYDKDF (reference sequence). DNA for the CDR3: TGTGCCACCAGCAGAGATGGGCAGGGGAACGACGAGCAGTACTTC. Amino acids: CATSRDGQGNDEQYF.

The chain has TRBV18 and TRBJ2-3, with 8 bases aligning to TRBD1. Germline values: CDR1 KGHSH, CDR2 LQKENI. J was trimmed by 5 bases and V by 3 bases; bases with no gene match: 7. The CDR3 extends over 15 amino acids. The CDR3 here is CASSPRQGSEDTQYF. For the CDR3, the DNA is TGTGCCAGCTCACCCCGACAGGGGTCCGAAGATACGCAGTATTTT.

V is TRBV28 and J is TRBJ2-5, with 7 bases matching TRBD2. This CDR3 spans 19 amino acids. Unmatched junction bases numbered 17, after V lost 2 bases and J lost 2 bases. Germline lookup yields CDR1 MDHEN and CDR2 SYDVKM. This CDR3 is CASSLTVGLAASLQETQYF. The CDR3, as DNA: TGTGCCAGCAGTTTAACCGTCGGGCTAGCGGCTAGCTTACAAGAGACCCAGTACTTC.

With regard to this clone: The junction departs from the called germline gene at one end, perhaps through a read error. This same CDR3 is encoded by further DNA sequences in the sample. The gene calls are TRBV5-4 and TRBJ1-2, with a possible D match to TRBD1 (5 bases). From germline, CDR1 is SGHNT and CDR2 YYREEE (reference sequence). This CDR3 contains 16 residues. DNA of the CDR3: TGCGCCAGCAGCTTGGCGGGGGGGGAGGGTAACTATGGCTACACCTTC. It yields the protein CASSLAGGEGNYGYTF.

This chain joins TRBV29-1 and TRBJ2-7; 8 bases map to TRBD1. The CDR3 runs 14 residues. Germline V gene sequence: CDR1 SQVTM, CDR2 ANQGSEA. The ends lost 5 bases at V and 0 bases at J; junction bases unmatched: 6. The CDR3 DNA is TGCAGCGTTCGTCGGACAGGGAGCTCCTACGAGCAGTACTTC. This encodes CSVRRTGSSYEQYF.

This clone has just one count. V is TRBV9 and J is TRBJ1-1, with D hard to call. Germline V lookup: CDR1 SGDLS, CDR2 YYNGEE. The germline V and J ends were trimmed by 0 bases and 3 bases, with 6 bases remaining between them. The CDR3 has 13 residues. CDR3 nucleotides: TGTGCCAGCAGCGTAGAGAGGTACACTGAAGCTTTCTTT. Residues: CASSVERYTEAFF.

V usage is TRBV27 and J usage is TRBJ2-2; D is perhaps TRBD2 (6 bases). The V gene's germline CDR1 is MNHEY and CDR2 SMNVEV (reference sequence). The CDR3 has 15 residues. V dropped 4 bases and J dropped 5 bases, with 14 bases sitting between them. CDR3: CASSSQGAGTGELFF. Here the CDR3 DNA reads TGTGCCAGCAGTTCCCAAGGAGCGGGTACCGGGGAGCTGTTTTTT.

Comments on this clone: The junction departs from the called germline gene at one end, perhaps through a read error. This rearrangement joins TRBV7-3 to TRBJ1-6, with D maybe TRBD1 (6 bases). Germline CDR1 reads SGHTA; CDR2 reads FQGTGA. The CDR3 has 14 residues. The CDR3 loop reads CASSITGINSPLHF. Written as DNA, the CDR3 is TGTGCCAGCAGCATAACAGGGATCAATTCACCCCTCCACTTT.

This chain connects TRBV28 to TRBJ1-2; D might be TRBD1 (6 bases). V was pared by 6 bases and J by 7 bases, with 12 bases between. The germline CDR1 and CDR2 sequences are MDHEN and SYDVKM. The CDR3 consists of 12 residues. CDR3 in DNA: TGTGCCAGCAGCACACAGGGAAGTGGCTACACCTTC. Translation gives CASSTQGSGYTF.

J is TRBJ2-5 and V is TRBV29-1; D may be TRBD2 (6 bases). Germline CDR1 reads SQVTM; CDR2 reads ANQGSEA. This CDR3 region has 12 residues. V lost 2 bases and J lost 5, with 9 bases in between. CDR3 amino acids: CSVEKEGETQYF. The DNA of the CDR3 is TGCAGCGTTGAAAAGGAGGGGGAGACCCAGTACTTC.

The chain links TRBV5-6 to TRBJ2-1; TRBD2 is a possible D gene (5 bases). Per germline, CDR1 SGHDT and CDR2 YYEEEE. The V end was cut by 4 bases, the J end by 3 bases, with 14 bases between. This CDR3 comprises 15 residues. The CDR3 spells CASSAFAGYYNEQFF. The DNA of the CDR3 is TGTGCCAGCAGCGCCTTTGCGGGCTACTACAATGAGCAGTTCTTC. Full variable domain (missing parts from reference TRBV5-6 and TRBJ2-1): DAGVTQSPTHLIKTRGQQVTLRCSPKSGHDTVSWYQQALGQGPQFIFQYYEEEERQRGNFPDRFSGHQFPNYSSELNVNALLLGDSALYLCASSAFAGYYNEQFFGPGTRLTVL.

The CDR3 DNA is TGTGCCAGCAGTTTGCTGGGGAGGAAGACCCAGTACTTC. Its translation is CASSLLGRKTQYF. The chain employs TRBV28 and TRBJ2-5, with a tentative D call TRBD2 (6 bases). This CDR3 has 13 residues. V lost 3 bases and J 6 bases, leaving 11 bases between the germline ends. CDR1 MDHEN and CDR2 SYDVKM come from the germline V gene.

This clone appeared a few times. The chain employs TRBV10-3 and TRBJ1-5; 10 nucleotides match TRBD1. The CDR3 consists of 14 residues. Trimming removed 6 bases from V and 6 bases from J; junction bases left unmatched: 5. In germline, CDR1 is ENHRY, CDR2 SYGVKD. CDR3 nucleotide sequence: TGTGCCATCAGCCGACAGGGGGCAGGTCAGCCCCAGCATTTT. Translated, it gives CAISRQGAGQPQHF.

The J gene is TRBJ2-1, the V gene TRBV2; 8 bases map to TRBD1. J was trimmed by 4 bases and V by 4 bases; bases with no gene match: 6. Looked up from germline, CDR1 is SNHLY and CDR2 is FYNNEI. The CDR3 totals 15 residues. In nucleotides, the CDR3 is TGTGCCAGCAGTGCCACCGGGACAGGTTACAATGAGCAGTTCTTC. Residues: CASSATGTGYNEQFF. The full variable domain, its missing parts supplied by reference TRBV2 and TRBJ2-1, is EPEVTQTPSHQVTQMGQEVILRCVPISNHLYFYWYRQILGQKVEFLVSFYNNEISEKSEIFDDQFSVERPDGSNFTLKIRSTKLEDSAMYFCASSATGTGYNEQFFGPGTRLTVL.

The chain is built from TRBV4-1 and TRBJ2-2; D not resolved. V was trimmed by 3 bases and J by 0 bases, leaving 8 bases between them. The CDR3 runs 15 residues. The germline CDR1 and CDR2 sequences are MGHRA and YSYEKL. CDR3 protein: CASSHTITNTGELFF. CDR3 nucleotide sequence: TGCGCCAGCAGCCACACCATTACGAACACCGGGGAGCTGTTTTTT.

The V and J genes are TRBV6-1 and TRBJ2-7, with D hard to call. Germline V gene data show CDR1 as MNHNS and CDR2 as SASEGT. The length of the CDR3 is 12 residues. V shed 7 bases and J shed 0 bases, with 7 bases lying between them. CDR3 bases: TGTGCCAGCACCCTCCACTCCTACGAGCAGTACTTC. This encodes CASTLHSYEQYF.

The chain is built from TRBV9 and TRBJ2-2; D is unclear. This CDR3 has 13 residues. The V end was cut by 3 bases, the J end by 1 base, with 4 bases between. The germline V gene encodes CDR1 SGDLS and CDR2 YYNGEE. CDR3 sequence reads: CASSGQNTGELFF. The CDR3 coding sequence is TGTGCCAGCAGCGGGCAGAACACCGGGGAGCTGTTTTTT.

The chain employs TRBV28 and TRBJ2-7; TRBD2 might be the D (6 bases). This CDR3 is built from 13 residues. Trimming left V 11 bases short and J 0 bases short, with 14 bases between. Looked up from germline, CDR1 is MDHEN and CDR2 is SYDVKM. The CDR3 region is CAAGGLSSYEQYF. The CDR3, as DNA: TGTGCCGCCGGGGGACTGAGCTCCTACGAGCAGTACTTC. The variable domain in full, with the rest retrieved from reference TRBV28 and TRBJ2-7, is DVKVTQSSRYLVKRTGEKVFLECVQDMDHENMFWYRQDPGLGLRLIYFSYDVKMKEKGDIPEGYSVSREKKERFSLILESASTNQTSMYLCAAGGLSSYEQYFGPGTRLTVT.

The rearrangement joins TRBV10-3 to TRBJ2-2, with TRBD2 matching over 9 bases. In germline, CDR1 is ENHRY, CDR2 SYGVKD. Trimming removed 6 bases from V and 4 bases from J; junction bases left unmatched: 6. The CDR3 length is 15 residues. CDR3: CAIRPPTSGTGELFF. The CDR3 nucleotides read TGTGCCATCAGGCCCCCGACTAGCGGCACCGGGGAGCTGTTTTTT.

The V call is TRBV15, the J call TRBJ2-1, with D tentatively TRBD1 (6 bases). Germline V gives CDR1 LNHNV, CDR2 YYDKDF (reference sequence). Between the trimmed V and J ends, which lost 1 base and 10 bases, there was a span of 14 bases. The CDR3 loop spans 14 amino acids. CDR3 nucleotides: TGTGCCACCAGCAGAGGTACAGGGAGAGGCGAGCAGTTCTTC. Its translation is CATSRGTGRGEQFF.

V and J are TRBV4-3 and TRBJ2-3, with unresolved D. V was shortened by 1 base and J by 5 bases, with 7 bases between the two germline ends. Germline assignment: CDR1 LGHNA and CDR2 YSLEER. The CDR3 contains 13 residues. DNA of the CDR3: TGCGCCAGCAGCCAAGGGCAGGAAGATACGCAGTATTTT. Protein product: CASSQGQEDTQYF.

The chain employs TRBV11-2 and TRBJ2-7, with 9 bases matching TRBD1. V dropped 8 bases and J dropped 2; count of bases not matched to a gene: 7. Germline V gene lookup returns CDR1 SGHAT and CDR2 FQNNGV. The CDR3 length is 14 residues. CDR3 loop: CASAHGTGTYEQYF. The CDR3 DNA reads TGTGCCAGCGCTCACGGGACAGGGACCTACGAGCAGTACTTC.

This clone was seen a single time. The genes are TRBV19 and TRBJ1-1; D remains ambiguous. There are 14 residues in the CDR3. Germline V gene lookup returns CDR1 LNHDA and CDR2 SQIVND (reference sequence). The V gene lost 5 bases and the J gene lost 4 bases, with 14 bases spanning the gap. The CDR3 reads CASSETRRGTEAFF. The CDR3 DNA is TGTGCCAGTAGTGAGACTCGTCGGGGCACTGAAGCTTTCTTT.

This clone was observed once. The J gene is TRBJ2-5, the V gene TRBV5-8, with 8 bases identical to TRBD2. The CDR3 consists of 14 residues. V trimming: 2 bases; J trimming: 3 bases; junction bases outside the gene matches: 3. Germline V gene sequence: CDR1 SGHTS, CDR2 YDEGEE. The CDR3 loop is CASSFSGVKETQYF. Written as DNA, the CDR3 is TGTGCCAGCAGCTTTAGCGGGGTAAAAGAGACCCAGTACTTC.

The chain recombines TRBV29-1 with TRBJ2-2; 11 positions match TRBD1. V lost 7 bases and J lost 3; bases outside the gene matches: 4. Germline lookup yields CDR1 SQVTM and CDR2 ANQGSEA. The CDR3 has 14 residues. The CDR3 region is CSAVDRGHTGELFF. The CDR3 nucleotides read TGCAGCGCTGTGGACAGGGGGCACACCGGGGAGCTGTTTTTT.